One sample yielded the 6 T cell receptor beta chains listed below, sequenced in a study of metastatic and nonmetastatic thyroid tumors. Using MiXCR, TCRdb reanalyzed the PCR reads. The sample comprises tens of thousands of clones, approximately 12% of which are singletons, and 7% to 10% rests with the top ten. None of the patients had undergone any treatment ahead of thyroid surgery. The source material was tumor tissue. The source is a female donor with papillary thyroid cancer or a benign thyroid nodule (not recorded which). Some clones in this sample may be carry-over from other donors' samples.

This clone was observed many times. The chain uses TRBV20-1 and TRBJ2-1, with TRBD2 as a possible D gene (7 bases). The germline V gene has CDR1 DFQATT and CDR2 SNEGSKA (reference sequence). The V gene lost 1 base and the J gene lost 3 bases, with 16 bases spanning the gap. The CDR3 extends over 16 amino acids. The chain's CDR3 is CSARVSSAGHYNEQFF. The CDR3 DNA follows: TGCAGTGCTAGAGTAAGCTCAGCGGGACACTACAATGAGCAGTTCTTC.

The sample holds many counts of this clone. The CDR3 nucleotides are TGTGCCAGCAGCTTGAAGGGATCTCTTACCTACGAGCAGTACTTC. Residues: CASSLKGSLTYEQYF. V gene TRBV5-6 combines with J gene TRBJ2-7; no definite D call. The germline V and J ends were trimmed by 1 base and 2 bases, with 13 bases remaining between them. Germline values: CDR1 SGHDT, CDR2 YYEEEE. The CDR3 consists of 15 residues.

With regard to this clone: A much bigger clone sits one base away, suggesting this may be a read error. Different DNA sequences within this sample yield the same CDR3. The chain employs TRBV20-1 and TRBJ2-3; 12 bases agree with TRBD2. CDR3 length: 16 residues. The germline CDR1 and CDR2 sequences are DFQATT and SNEGSKA (reference sequence). V shed 3 bases, J shed 3 bases, and the junction held 7 bases outside the gene matches. The CDR3 protein is CSARDASGRGTDTQYF. For the CDR3, the DNA is TGCAGTGCTAGGGATGCTAGCGGGAGGGGAACAGATACGCAGTATTTT.

This clone was observed a handful of times. A much larger clonotype is one base distant, so this may be a read error. The identical CDR3 is also encoded by other nucleotide sequences in the sample. The genes are TRBV4-1 and TRBJ2-7; 8 nucleotides match TRBD1. V was pared by 0 bases and J by 5 bases, with 6 bases of the junction left unmatched. The CDR3 consists of 15 residues. Germline V gene sequence: CDR1 MGHRA, CDR2 YSYEKL. DNA of the CDR3: TGCGCCAGCAGCCAAGAATCGGGACAGGAGGACGAGCAGTACTTC. It codes for CASSQESGQEDEQYF.

Remarks on this clone: A clone one base away is much larger, so this may be a read error. This chain connects TRBV3-1 to TRBJ2-3, with 8 nucleotides matching TRBD2. This CDR3 has 15 amino acids. Germline-derived CDR1 and CDR2 are LGHDT and YNNKEL (reference sequence). CDR3 in DNA: TGTGCCAGCAGCTATAGCGGGAAATACACATATACGCAGTATTTT. Its protein is CASSYSGKYTYTQYF.

This clone occurred many times. Compared with germline, one end of the junction differs, possibly owing to a read error. This chain connects TRBV7-7 to TRBJ1-2; weak D call: TRBD1 (5 bases). Germline CDR1 is SSHAT and CDR2 is FNYEAQ (reference sequence). This CDR3 has 16 residues. The CDR3 sequence is CASSLPGGYLDYGYTF. The CDR3 DNA reads TGTGCTAGCAGCTTACCCGGGGGGTATTTGGACTATGGCTACACCTTC. The full variable domain, completed using reference TRBV7-7 and TRBJ1-2, is GAGVSQSPRYKVTKRGQDVTLRCDPISSHATLYWYQQALGQGPEFLTYFNYEAQPDKSGLPSDRFSAERPEGSISTLTIQRTEQRDSAMYRCASSLPGGYLDYGYTFGSGTRLTVV.